The next 6 T cell receptor beta chains were all read from a single sample in a study of blood T cell repertoires in COVID-19. This table comes from immunoSEQ multiplex PCR, and its TCRdb copy is limited to in-frame clones, with some not included. Here the sample spans under 250,000 clones, about 86% being singletons. Specimen: peripheral blood. These receptors were collected from a man between 35 and 55 years old with active or convalescent COVID-19.

V is TRBV30 and J is TRBJ1-5, with a tentative D call TRBD1 (5 bases). V was shortened by 3 bases and J by 2 bases, with 14 bases between the two germline ends. The CDR3 extends over 15 amino acids. The V gene's germline CDR1 is GTSNPN and CDR2 SVGIG (reference sequence). The CDR3 reads CAWSREGGGNQPQHF. CDR3 DNA sequence: TGTGCCTGGAGCCGGGAGGGAGGGGGCAATCAGCCCCAGCATTTT.

The gene calls are TRBV18 and TRBJ2-3, with a tentative D call TRBD1 (6 bases). Germline assignment: CDR1 KGHSH and CDR2 LQKENI. The CDR3 is 14 amino acids. With 5 bases removed from V and 6 bases from J, the gap between germline ends came to 15 bases. The chain's CDR3 is CASSTGTSRDTQYF. The CDR3 DNA is TGTGCCAGCTCAACGGGGACATCCAGGGATACGCAGTATTTT.

The rearrangement links TRBV6-1 to TRBJ2-7, with 10 positions matching TRBD2. V lost 3 bases, J lost 2 bases, and 13 bases stayed unmatched. This CDR3 spans 18 amino acids. Germline loops: CDR1 MNHNS, CDR2 SASEGT. This CDR3 is CASSDSAGRTSGTYEQYF. The CDR3 DNA reads as TGTGCCAGCAGTGATTCAGCGGGTCGGACTAGCGGCACCTACGAGCAGTACTTC.

The chain combines TRBV7-9 with TRBJ1-6; perhaps TRBD1 as D (5 bases). Germline loops: CDR1 SEHNR, CDR2 FQNEAQ (reference sequence). This CDR3 region has 14 residues. V dropped 1 base and J dropped 10 bases, with 11 bases sitting between them. This CDR3 is CASSLGRWGSPLHF. The DNA for the CDR3 is TGTGCCAGCAGCTTAGGCCGGTGGGGCTCACCCCTCCACTTT.

The rearrangement uses TRBV19 and TRBJ1-5; D unclear. The CDR3 covers 19 residues. The germline gives CDR1 LNHDA, CDR2 SQIVND (reference sequence). The ends were cut back, 0 bases at V and 3 bases at J, with 21 bases in the middle. The chain's CDR3 is CASSIDRLTDPSYNQPQHF. The CDR3 coding sequence is TGTGCCAGTAGTATAGATCGCCTGACGGACCCTAGCTACAATCAGCCCCAGCATTTT.

The CDR3 spells CASSSRNGSGSSYNEQFF. In DNA, the CDR3 is TGTGCCAGCAGCTCTCGGAATGGTAGCGGGAGCTCCTACAATGAGCAGTTCTTC. This chain links TRBV9 with TRBJ2-1; TRBD2 aligns across 9 bases. J lost 0 bases, V lost 4 bases, and 11 bases had no gene match. Germline CDR1 and CDR2: SGDLS and YYNGEE. The CDR3 sequence is 18 residues long. Combining the CDR3 with reference TRBV9 and TRBJ2-1 gives the whole variable domain DSGVTQTPKHLITATGQRVTLRCSPRSGDLSVYWYQQSLDQGLQFLIQYYNGEERAKGNILERFSAQQFPDLHSELNLSSLELGDSALYFCASSSRNGSGSSYNEQFFGPGTRLTVL.